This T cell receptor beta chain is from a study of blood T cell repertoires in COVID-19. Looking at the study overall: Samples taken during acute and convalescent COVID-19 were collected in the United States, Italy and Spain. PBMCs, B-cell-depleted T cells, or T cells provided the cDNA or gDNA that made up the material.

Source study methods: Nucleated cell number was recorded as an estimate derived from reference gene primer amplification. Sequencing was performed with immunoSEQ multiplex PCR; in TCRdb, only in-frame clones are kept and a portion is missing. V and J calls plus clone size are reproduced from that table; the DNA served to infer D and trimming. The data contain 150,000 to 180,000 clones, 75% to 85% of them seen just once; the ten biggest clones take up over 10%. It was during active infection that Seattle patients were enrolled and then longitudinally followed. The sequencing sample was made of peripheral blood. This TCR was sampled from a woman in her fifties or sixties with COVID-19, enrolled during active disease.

The CDR3 sequence is CASSSQGIDEQFF. The CDR3, as DNA: TGCGCCAGCAGCTCACAGGGGATCGATGAGCAGTTCTTC. The chain has TRBV5-1 and TRBJ2-1; 7 bases are a match to TRBD1. V trimming: 3 bases; J trimming: 8 bases; junction bases outside the gene matches: 5. The CDR3 loop spans 13 amino acids. Germline assignment: CDR1 SGHRS and CDR2 YFSETQ.